The clone carrying this T cell receptor (beta chain) was picked up many times. Its antigen is unidentified. The source of the sample is a study of shared clonotypes between healthy human individuals. In the study overall: CD4 naive and CD4 memory each took three plates per donor, while CD8 naive took two and CD8 memory one. Study-wide findings and caveats: About 5.2% was the fraction of naive CD4 clonotypes found shared across a few donors. Estimated richness values were generally larger in naive subsets than in memory subsets.

Researchers divided each subset's genomic DNA evenly across several immunoSEQ plates. TCRdb keeps only in-frame clones here, not all; method: immunoSEQ multiplex PCR. The sample contains roughly 1 million clones, under 80% of which appear only once. The CDR3 extends over 13 amino acids. Per the germline V gene, CDR1 is SNHLY and CDR2 is FYNNEI. V was pared by 2 bases and J by 7 bases, with 9 bases between. The sequencing input was memory CD4+ T cells sorted from blood. Noted subset: CD45RA-negative fraction. The TCR comes from a man in his late teens or twenties in good health. The chain combines TRBV2 with TRBJ2-1, with D unclear. Here the CDR3 DNA reads TGTGCCAGCAGTGAAAGGTCCGGGAATGAGCAGTTCTTC. It specifies CASSERSGNEQFF.